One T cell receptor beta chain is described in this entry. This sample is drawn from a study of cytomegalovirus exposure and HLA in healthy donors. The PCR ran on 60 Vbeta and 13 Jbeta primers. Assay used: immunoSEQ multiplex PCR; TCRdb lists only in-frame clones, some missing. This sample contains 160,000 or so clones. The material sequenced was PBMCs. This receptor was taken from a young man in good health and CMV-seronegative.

CDR3 bases: TGTGCCAGTAGTATACAAGGGGACAGGGCTTACGAGAAGACCCAGTACTTC. This codes for CASSIQGDRAYEKTQYF. This chain connects TRBV19 to TRBJ2-5, with TRBD1 identical over 9 bases. CDR1 LNHDA and CDR2 SQIVND come from the germline V gene (reference sequence). With 2 bases clipped from V and 6 bases from J, the junction kept 13 bases outside the gene matches. The CDR3 has 17 amino acids.